The 2 T cell receptor beta chains presented below share a single source sample, sequenced in a study of beta chain features in type 1 diabetes. Reverse transcription of all isolated RNA meant that expressed TCRB transcripts were sequenced. Only in-frame clones appear in the TCRdb table, and some are missing; sequencing was by immunoSEQ multiplex PCR. The data contain under 300,000 clones, 7% to 9% of them singletons. The sample comprised central memory CD4+ T cells from blood. The source of these receptors is a woman aged 18-29 years in good health.

The chain joins TRBV7-2 to TRBJ1-3; D is ambiguous. V dropped 1 base and J dropped 3 bases, with 7 bases sitting between them. The CDR3 is 14 residues long. Germline loops: CDR1 SGHTA, CDR2 FQGNSA. CDR3 loop: CASSLGGDGNTIYF. CDR3 coding DNA: TGTGCCAGCAGCTTAGGGGGAGATGGAAACACCATATATTTT.

This clone was seen a handful of times. The chain employs TRBV7-9 and TRBJ1-4; D might be TRBD1 (6 bases). From germline, CDR1 is SEHNR and CDR2 FQNEAQ (reference sequence). Trimming removed 0 bases at V and 5 bases at J, with 10 bases between. CDR3 length equals 15 residues. CDR3 sequence: CASSLARTENEKLFF. CDR3 nucleotide sequence: TGTGCCAGCAGCTTAGCGAGGACAGAAAATGAAAAACTGTTTTTT. The variable domain in full, completed from reference TRBV7-9 and TRBJ1-4, reads DTGVSQNPRHKITKRGQNVTFRCDPISEHNRLYWYRQTLGQGPEFLTYFQNEAQLEKSRLLSDRFSAERPKGSFSTLEIQRTEQGDSAMYLCASSLARTENEKLFFGSGTQLSVL.